A selection of T cell receptor beta chains follows, all from one sample in a study of spatial heterogeneity in lung cancer. TCRdb recomputed calls from the 5' RACE reads with MiXCR, one row per CDR3 protein. The repertoire includes 77,000 or so distinct CDR3 sequences, approximately 20% of them detected once, and about 6.8% sits in the top ten. The material sequenced was PBMCs, taken at surgery. The origin of the receptors is a male donor with early-stage non-small cell lung cancer. CDR3s include the opening cysteine and the closing phenylalanine or tryptophan.

v_gene: TRBV5-1; j_gene: TRBJ2-5; CDR3aa: CASSYLTEETQYF
v_gene: TRBV25-1; j_gene: TRBJ2-1; CDR3aa: CASSVTAGGRYNEQFF
v_gene: TRBV5-1; j_gene: TRBJ2-3; CDR3aa: CASSPEAQDTQYF
v_gene: TRBV28; j_gene: TRBJ2-7; CDR3aa: CASSPLNEQYF
v_gene: TRBV5-1; j_gene: TRBJ2-7; CDR3aa: CASSLDHASGKEYF
v_gene: TRBV21-1; j_gene: TRBJ1-2; CDR3aa: CASRLTGCYGYTF
v_gene: TRBV18; j_gene: TRBJ2-1; CDR3aa: CASSPSDRENEQFF
v_gene: TRBV28; j_gene: TRBJ2-7; CDR3aa: CASSLGFSYEQYF
v_gene: TRBV20-1; j_gene: TRBJ2-7; CDR3aa: CSARVDRERSYEQYF
v_gene: TRBV2; j_gene: TRBJ2-1; CDR3aa: CASSEYVSYNEQFF
v_gene: TRBV12-3/TRBV12-4; j_gene: TRBJ2-3; CDR3aa: CASSPTSGYTSSTDTQYF
v_gene: TRBV27; j_gene: TRBJ2-7; CDR3aa: CASSLGQGAGEQYF
v_gene: TRBV12-3/TRBV12-4; j_gene: TRBJ1-2; CDR3aa: CASSLRSQAPGYTF
v_gene: TRBV20-1; j_gene: TRBJ2-7; CDR3aa: CSAREPLGAYEQYF
v_gene: TRBV29-1; j_gene: TRBJ2-3; CDR3aa: CSVEPGQFTDTQYF
v_gene: TRBV5-5; j_gene: TRBJ2-3; CDR3aa: CASSLGLSSVDTQYF
v_gene: TRBV28; j_gene: TRBJ2-1; CDR3aa: CASIEGSQGARNEQFF
v_gene: TRBV27; j_gene: TRBJ2-6; CDR3aa: CASSPSPTGSLGGGANVLTF
v_gene: TRBV6-1; j_gene: TRBJ2-1; CDR3aa: CASYLAGGSYNEQFF
v_gene: TRBV27; j_gene: TRBJ2-5; CDR3aa: CASSPKPRLAGVQETQYF
v_gene: TRBV2; j_gene: TRBJ2-5; CDR3aa: CASSEFGETQYF
v_gene: TRBV14; j_gene: TRBJ2-2; CDR3aa: CASSPRAFGTGELFF
v_gene: TRBV2; j_gene: TRBJ1-2; CDR3aa: CASIQTVANYGYTF
v_gene: TRBV29-1; j_gene: TRBJ1-2; CDR3aa: CSVAGTQNYGYTF
v_gene: TRBV5-1; j_gene: TRBJ1-4; CDR3aa: CASSFSGARNEKLFF
v_gene: TRBV3-1; j_gene: TRBJ1-2; CDR3aa: CASSQGGAGKLGGYTF
v_gene: TRBV18; j_gene: TRBJ1-5; CDR3aa: CASSPLGPNQPQHF
v_gene: TRBV7-3; j_gene: TRBJ2-2; CDR3aa: CASSFPTGSRDTGELFF
v_gene: TRBV28; j_gene: TRBJ1-5; CDR3aa: CASGGNNQPQHF
v_gene: TRBV6-5; j_gene: TRBJ2-6; CDR3aa: CASSPRRGANVLTF
v_gene: TRBV6-1; j_gene: TRBJ2-2; CDR3aa: CASRPQEIGELFF
v_gene: TRBV4-3; j_gene: TRBJ2-1; CDR3aa: CASSQDMGIDEQFF
v_gene: TRBV5-5; j_gene: TRBJ2-2; CDR3aa: CASSLRLAGSTGELFF
v_gene: TRBV11-3; j_gene: TRBJ1-1; CDR3aa: CASSLGGRADTEAFF
v_gene: TRBV7-3; j_gene: TRBJ2-5; CDR3aa: CASSPRTGVETQYF
v_gene: TRBV15; j_gene: TRBJ2-2; CDR3aa: CATSRDRLAGVSGELFF
v_gene: TRBV2; j_gene: TRBJ2-7; CDR3aa: CASLRGSYEQYF
v_gene: TRBV20-1; j_gene: TRBJ2-5; CDR3aa: CSARGVLRATQYF
v_gene: TRBV7-8; j_gene: TRBJ1-5; CDR3aa: CASSSRIEARNQPQHF
v_gene: TRBV5-6; j_gene: TRBJ2-7; CDR3aa: CASSFGGPSYEQYF